This T cell receptor beta chain originates from a study of cytomegalovirus exposure and HLA in healthy donors. 13 Jbeta primers and 60 Vbeta primers were used for the PCR. Assay: immunoSEQ multiplex PCR; the TCRdb copy retains only in-frame clones and omits some. The table records approximately 130,000 clones, around 79% of them present only once. Trimming shortened V by 4 bases and J by 8 bases, and 24 bases separated the two germline ends. The CDR3 extends over 16 amino acids. CDR1 and CDR2 (germline): SGDLS, YYNGEE. The receptor comes from a middle-aged woman in good health and CMV-seronegative. What was sequenced was PBMCs. The chain recombines TRBV9 with TRBJ1-1; D might be TRBD1 (5 bases). Written as DNA, the CDR3 is TGTGCCAGCAGCCCCGGGGGGGGAAGGGGAAGGAAAGAAGCTTTCTTT. This encodes CASSPGGGRGRKEAFF.